The rows below give T cell receptor beta chains drawn from one sample of a study of Tregs in tolerant kidney transplant recipients. TCRdb's copy holds only in-frame clones and misses some; the assay was immunoSEQ multiplex PCR. The profile shows approximately 100,000 clones, more than 85% of them singletons. The specimen was CD4+ T cells from blood, collected before the transplant. These receptors came from a human donor who received a combined kidney and bone marrow transplant. The CDR3 runs from the conserved cysteine through the conserved F or W. The D gene is left open where the match is weak. Some rows have no size entry. The others give once, few or many, or a class for an expanded clone.

clone_size | j_call | v_call | d_call | cdr3_nt | cdr3_aa
. | TRBJ1-6 | TRBV15 | . | TGTGCCACCAGCCGAACCCTCGGGAGGGTGGTTTCACCCCTCCACTTT | CATSRTLGRVVSPLHF
. | TRBJ2-2 | TRBV11-3 | . | TGTGCCAGCAGCTTAGGAGGGAGGAACACCGGGGAGCTGTTTTTT | CASSLGGRNTGELFF
. | TRBJ2-3 | TRBV14 | TRBD2 | TGTGCCAGCAGCCAGGGGGGACTACGCACAGATACGCAGTATTTT | CASSQGGLRTDTQYF
once | TRBJ2-3 | TRBV28 | . | TGTGCCAGCAGAGTACAGGGTACAGATACGCAGTATTTT | CASRVQGTDTQYF
. | TRBJ2-1 | TRBV7-3 | TRBD1 | TGTGCCAGCAGCTTAATAGCAGGGGGTAGCCCCCCCCTTAATGAGCAGTTCTTC | CASSLIAGGSPPLNEQFF
. | TRBJ2-7 | TRBV6-6 | TRBD2 | TGTGCCAGCAGTTACTCGACTAGCGGGAGGAGCGAGCAGTACTTC | CASSYSTSGRSEQYF
. | TRBJ1-6 | TRBV28 | . | TGTGCCAGCAGTCCACCTTGGACAGTTGTCAATTCACCCCTCCACTTT | CASSPPWTVVNSPLHF
. | TRBJ2-5 | TRBV7-2 | TRBD2 | TGTGCCTCCACCATCGAGGGACTAGCGGCCCAAGAGACCCAGTACTTC | CASTIEGLAAQETQYF
. | TRBJ2-7 | TRBV15 | . | TGTGCCACCAGCAGAGATGGGAACAGGGTGGGGGAGCAGTACTTC | CATSRDGNRVGEQYF
. | TRBJ2-1 | TRBV7-3 | TRBD2 | TGTGCCAGCAGCTCCGCTAGCGGAGGAAGCTCCTACAATGAGCAGTTCTTC | CASSSASGGSSYNEQFF
. | TRBJ2-3 | TRBV5-1 | TRBD2 | TGCGCCAGCAGCTTGGGTACTAGCGGGGCAGATACGCAGTATTTT | CASSLGTSGADTQYF
. | TRBJ2-7 | TRBV7-9 | . | TGTGCCAGCAGCTTAGCGTTTTCTTACGGGTATCTCGGAAACTACGAGCAGTACTTC | CASSLAFSYGYLGNYEQYF
. | TRBJ1-1 | TRBV7-2 | TRBD1 | TGTGCCAGCAGCACCCGGACAGGGTGGACTGAAGCTTTCTTT | CASSTRTGWTEAFF
. | TRBJ2-3 | TRBV6-5 | . | TGTGCCAGCGGCCTAAGGGGGACGCAGTATTTT | CASGLRGTQYF
once | TRBJ1-4 | TRBV5-1 | . | TGCGCCAGCAGCTTTCCAGGGGAAGGGACTAATGAAAAACTGTTTTTT | CASSFPGEGTNEKLFF
. | TRBJ1-1 | TRBV5-8 | . | TGTGCCAGCAGCCCACTACAGGGATCGGGCACTGAAGCTTTCTTT | CASSPLQGSGTEAFF